The 17 T cell receptor beta chains listed next were all sequenced from one sample in a study of preoperative IRX-2 immunotherapy in early breast cancer. The method was immunoSEQ multiplex PCR; TCRdb's version includes in-frame clones alone and lacks a portion of them. The sample carries tens of thousands of clones, roughly 95% recorded once. The treatment here: preoperative locoregional IRX-2 cytokine immunotherapy. The input for sequencing was tumor tissue, taken after IRX-2 immunotherapy. The origin of the receptors is a human donor with breast cancer.

The V gene is TRBV7-8, the J gene TRBJ2-7, with 7 bases aligning to TRBD2. In germline, CDR1 is SGHVS, CDR2 FQNEAQ. The CDR3 is 15 amino acids. Trimming removed 5 bases from V and 0 bases from J; junction bases left unmatched: 7. DNA for the CDR3: TGTGCCAGCAGCCGATTTAGCGGGCTCTCCTACGAGCAGTACTTC. Protein sequence: CASSRFSGLSYEQYF. Full variable domain (rest looked up from reference TRBV7-8 and TRBJ2-7): GAGVSQSPRYKVAKRGQDVALRCDPISGHVSLFWYQQALGQGPEFLTYFQNEAQLDKSGLPSDRFFAERPEGSVSTLKIQRTQQEDSAVYLCASSRFSGLSYEQYFGPGTRLTVT.

This chain uses TRBV7-2 with TRBJ1-5; D possibly corresponds to TRBD1 (6 bases). In germline, CDR1 is SGHTA, CDR2 FQGNSA. With 0 bases removed from V and 5 bases from J, the gap between germline ends came to 17 bases. This CDR3 has 17 residues. The CDR3 is CASSLAPRTATYQPQHF. In nucleotides, the CDR3 is TGTGCCAGCAGCTTAGCGCCCAGGACAGCTACTTATCAGCCCCAGCATTTT.

The rearrangement joins TRBV18 to TRBJ1-2; tentative D call: TRBD1 (5 bases). V was cut by 4 bases and J by 5 bases, with 17 bases left in between. The CDR3 sequence is 15 residues long. From germline, CDR1 is KGHSH and CDR2 LQKENI. The CDR3 DNA is TGTGCCAGCTCACGGGGCCTACCCGGGGGGTATGGCTACACCTTC. This translates into CASSRGLPGGYGYTF.

The chain is built from TRBV4-2 and TRBJ2-3, with a possible D match to TRBD2 (6 bases). V was clipped by 5 bases and J by 3 bases, with 12 bases between them. The CDR3 loop spans 14 amino acids. Germline assignment: CDR1 LGHNA and CDR2 YNFKEQ. This CDR3 reads CASSSTRKTDTQYF. Written as DNA, the CDR3 is TGTGCCAGCAGCTCGACTAGAAAGACAGATACGCAGTATTTT.

This chain uses TRBV7-8 with TRBJ2-7, with 7 positions matching TRBD2. V gave up 1 base and J gave up 7 bases; unmatched junction bases: 13. Per the germline V gene, CDR1 is SGHVS and CDR2 is FQNEAQ. The CDR3 length is 16 residues. In DNA form, the CDR3 reads TGTGCCAGCAGCTTAGAGTCGGGCAGCGGGAACATAGAGCAGTACTTC. This gives the protein CASSLESGSGNIEQYF.

This sequence joins TRBV20-1 and TRBJ1-1, with D unresolved. Trimming removed 6 bases at V and 3 bases at J, with 5 bases between. The CDR3 spans 10 residues. Germline assignment: CDR1 DFQATT and CDR2 SNEGSKA (reference sequence). This CDR3 reads CSAYDTEAFF. The CDR3 DNA sequence: TGCAGTGCATACGACACTGAAGCTTTCTTT.

The rearrangement links TRBV6-6 to TRBJ2-7; the match to TRBD1 covers 8 bases. The J segment lost 1 base and the V segment lost 8 bases, leaving 7 bases of the junction unmatched. This CDR3 has 14 amino acids. Germline V lookup: CDR1 MNHNY, CDR2 SVGAGI (reference sequence). For the CDR3, the DNA is TGTGCCAGCCGCTTGACAGGGGAATCCTACGAGCAGTACTTC. Residues: CASRLTGESYEQYF.

The rearrangement uses TRBV6-1 and TRBJ2-1; 10 bases are shared with TRBD2. CDR1 and CDR2 from the germline V gene are MNHNS and SASEGT. There are 16 residues in the CDR3. V shed 2 bases, J shed 13 bases, and the junction held 14 bases outside the gene matches. This CDR3 is CASSEMSGGAGDIQFF. The CDR3 nucleotides read TGTGCCAGCAGTGAAATGAGCGGGGGGGCTGGGGATATACAGTTCTTC.

The chain links TRBV18 to TRBJ2-1, with a tentative D call TRBD2 (5 bases). Deletions cut 3 bases from V and 4 bases from J, with 7 bases between. The CDR3 has 13 amino acids. CDR1 is KGHSH and CDR2 is LQKENI in the germline V gene. The CDR3 protein is CASSPTIYNEQFF. CDR3 coding DNA: TGTGCCAGCTCACCGACTATTTACAATGAGCAGTTCTTC.

This chain joins TRBV7-6 and TRBJ2-2, with D perhaps TRBD1 (6 bases). The CDR3 has 18 amino acids. Germline V gives CDR1 SGHVS, CDR2 FNYEAQ. V gave up 5 bases and J gave up 4 bases, with 23 bases separating them. The CDR3 sequence is CASSRIRTGSRGTGELFF. The CDR3 DNA reads TGTGCCAGCAGCCGGATTAGAACAGGGAGTCGTGGCACCGGGGAGCTGTTTTTT.

This rearrangement joins TRBV5-1 to TRBJ2-7; 9 nucleotides agree with TRBD2. Germline-derived CDR1 and CDR2 are SGHRS and YFSETQ. The CDR3 has 15 amino acids. Unmatched junction bases numbered 11, after V lost 5 bases and J lost 5 bases. In nucleotides, the CDR3 is TGCGCCAGCAGTAACAGGGGACTAGCCGCCCACGAGCAGTACTTC. Residues: CASSNRGLAAHEQYF.

This chain uses TRBV19 with TRBJ2-7; possible D gene TRBD1, 6 bases. This CDR3 has 13 residues. Looked up from germline, CDR1 is LNHDA and CDR2 is SQIVND (reference sequence). The germline V and J ends were trimmed by 4 bases and 7 bases, with 14 bases remaining between them. The CDR3 loop is CASSTNRVGEQYF. CDR3 nucleotide sequence: TGTGCCAGTAGTACTAACAGGGTTGGGGAGCAGTACTTC.

Only a few counts were recorded for this clone. The chain joins TRBV5-8 to TRBJ2-7, with D perhaps assigned TRBD1 or TRBD2 (5 bases each). Trimming shortened V by 3 bases and J by 2 bases, and 6 bases separated the two germline ends. This CDR3 contains 12 residues. In germline, CDR1 is SGHTS, CDR2 YDEGEE. The DNA of the CDR3 is TGTGCCAGCAGCTGGGGGACCTACGAGCAGTACTTC. It encodes CASSWGTYEQYF.

The V and J genes are TRBV6-4 and TRBJ2-3, with TRBD2 matching 7 bases. CDR1 is MRHNA, CDR2 SNTAGT, per germline. V dropped 8 bases and J dropped 2; count of bases not matched to a gene: 4. The CDR3 extends over 13 amino acids. Here the CDR3 reads CASGAGTTDTQYF. For the CDR3, the DNA is TGTGCCAGCGGAGCGGGAACCACAGATACGCAGTATTTT.

The V call is TRBV6-5, the J call TRBJ2-7; 12 bases are shared with TRBD2. From germline, CDR1 is MNHEY and CDR2 SVGAGI. The trim removed 0 bases at V and 5 bases at J, leaving 2 bases unmatched. This CDR3 comprises 15 residues. This CDR3 is CASSYSGLAGNEQYF. The CDR3 DNA follows: TGTGCCAGCAGTTACTCGGGACTAGCGGGTAACGAGCAGTACTTC.

This sequence joins TRBV18 and TRBJ2-4, with D perhaps assigned TRBD1 or TRBD2 (5 bases each). The germline V gene has CDR1 KGHSH and CDR2 LQKENI. V dropped 0 bases and J dropped 7 bases, with 13 bases sitting between them. This CDR3 has 15 amino acids. The CDR3 sequence is CASSPPGTSGNIQYF. The CDR3 coding sequence is TGTGCCAGCTCACCACCCGGGACCTCGGGCAACATTCAGTACTTC.

This chain uses TRBV11-1 with TRBJ1-1; the D gene is possibly TRBD1 (6 bases). The germline V gene has CDR1 SGHAT and CDR2 FQDESV (reference sequence). V was trimmed by 2 bases and J by 0 bases, leaving 16 bases between them. This CDR3 region has 17 residues. CDR3 DNA sequence: TGTGCCAGCAGCTTAAGTCCCCCGGGGGCGGTGAACACTGAAGCTTTCTTT. Translating it yields CASSLSPPGAVNTEAFF.